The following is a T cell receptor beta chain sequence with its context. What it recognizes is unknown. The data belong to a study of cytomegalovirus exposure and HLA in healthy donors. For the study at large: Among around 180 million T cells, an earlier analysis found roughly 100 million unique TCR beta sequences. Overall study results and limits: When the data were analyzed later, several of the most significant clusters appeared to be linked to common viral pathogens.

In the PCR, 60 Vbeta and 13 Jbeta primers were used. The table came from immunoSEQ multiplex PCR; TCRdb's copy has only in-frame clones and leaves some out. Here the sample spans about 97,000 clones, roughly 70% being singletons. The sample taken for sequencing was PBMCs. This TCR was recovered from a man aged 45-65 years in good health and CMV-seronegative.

The CDR3 loop reads CASSFSGGDQPQHF. For the CDR3, the DNA is TGTGCCAGCAGTTTTTCCGGAGGGGATCAGCCCCAGCATTTT. The chain carries TRBV2 and TRBJ1-5, with a tentative D call TRBD1 (5 bases). This CDR3 is 14 amino acids long. The germline V and J ends were trimmed by 5 bases and 5 bases, with 13 bases remaining between them. Germline-derived CDR1 and CDR2 are SNHLY and FYNNEI.